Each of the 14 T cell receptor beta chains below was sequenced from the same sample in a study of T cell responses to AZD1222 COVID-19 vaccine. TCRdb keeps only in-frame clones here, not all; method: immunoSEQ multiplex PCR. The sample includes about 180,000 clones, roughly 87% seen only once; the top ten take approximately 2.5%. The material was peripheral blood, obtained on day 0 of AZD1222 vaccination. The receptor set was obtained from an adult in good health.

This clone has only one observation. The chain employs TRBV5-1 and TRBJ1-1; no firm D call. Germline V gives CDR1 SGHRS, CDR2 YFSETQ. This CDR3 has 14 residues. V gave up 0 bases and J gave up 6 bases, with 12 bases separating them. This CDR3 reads CASSLGALGPEAFF. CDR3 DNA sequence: TGCGCCAGCAGCTTGGGGGCACTCGGCCCTGAAGCTTTCTTT.

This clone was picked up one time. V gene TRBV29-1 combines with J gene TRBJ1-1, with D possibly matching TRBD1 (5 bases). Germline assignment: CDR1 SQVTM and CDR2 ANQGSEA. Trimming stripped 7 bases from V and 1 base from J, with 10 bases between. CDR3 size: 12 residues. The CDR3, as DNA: TGCAGCGCCCCGGGGGGGAACACTGAAGCTTTCTTT. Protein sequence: CSAPGGNTEAFF.

CDR3 sequence (DNA): TGTGCCAGCAGCCCCGGGAGGGGCTACGAGCAGTACTTC. This translates into CASSPGRGYEQYF. The chain joins TRBV27 to TRBJ2-7, with 8 bases fitting TRBD2. Germline V CDR1 and CDR2: MNHEY, SMNVEV (reference sequence). Trimming removed 6 bases from V and 3 bases from J; junction bases left unmatched: 4. The CDR3 covers 13 residues.

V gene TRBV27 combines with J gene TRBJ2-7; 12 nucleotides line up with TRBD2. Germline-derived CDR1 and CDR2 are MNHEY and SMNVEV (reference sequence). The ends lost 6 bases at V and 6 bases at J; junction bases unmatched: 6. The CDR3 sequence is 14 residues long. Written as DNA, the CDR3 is TGTGCCAGCAGAAAGACTAGCGGGAGCCTCGAGCAGTACTTC. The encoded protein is CASRKTSGSLEQYF.

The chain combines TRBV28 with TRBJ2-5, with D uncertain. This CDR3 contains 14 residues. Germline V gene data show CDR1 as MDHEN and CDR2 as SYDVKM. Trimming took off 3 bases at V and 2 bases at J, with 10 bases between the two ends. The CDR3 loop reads CASSFLGLQETQYF. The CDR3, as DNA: TGTGCCAGCAGTTTTCTGGGGTTACAAGAGACCCAGTACTTC. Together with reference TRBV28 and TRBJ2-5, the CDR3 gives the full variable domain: DVKVTQSSRYLVKRTGEKVFLECVQDMDHENMFWYRQDPGLGLRLIYFSYDVKMKEKGDIPEGYSVSREKKERFSLILESASTNQTSMYLCASSFLGLQETQYFGPGTRLLVL.

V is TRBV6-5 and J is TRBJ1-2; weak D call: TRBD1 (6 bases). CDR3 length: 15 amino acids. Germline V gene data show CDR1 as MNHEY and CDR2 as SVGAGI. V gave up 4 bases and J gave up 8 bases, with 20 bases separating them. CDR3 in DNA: TGTGCCAGCAGTTCCATGCGGCGGGGGGCGAGGGGCTACACCTTC. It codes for CASSSMRRGARGYTF.

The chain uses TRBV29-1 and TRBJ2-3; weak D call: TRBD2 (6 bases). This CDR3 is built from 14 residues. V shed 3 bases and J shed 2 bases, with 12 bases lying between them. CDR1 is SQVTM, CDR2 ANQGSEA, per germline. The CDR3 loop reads CSVDSGFYTDTQYF. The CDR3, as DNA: TGCAGCGTTGATAGCGGATTTTACACAGATACGCAGTATTTT.

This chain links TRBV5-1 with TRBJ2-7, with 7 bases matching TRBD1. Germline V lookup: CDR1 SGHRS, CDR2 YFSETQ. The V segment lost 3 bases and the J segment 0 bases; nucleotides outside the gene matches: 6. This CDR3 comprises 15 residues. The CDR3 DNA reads TGCGCCAGCAGCTCAGGGACAGCCCTCTCCTACGAGCAGTACTTC. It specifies CASSSGTALSYEQYF.

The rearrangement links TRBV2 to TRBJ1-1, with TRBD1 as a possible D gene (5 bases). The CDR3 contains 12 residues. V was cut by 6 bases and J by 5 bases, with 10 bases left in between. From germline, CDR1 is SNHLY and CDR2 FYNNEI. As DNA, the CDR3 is TGTGCCAGCAGCCTCTGGGGGACTGAAGCTTTCTTT. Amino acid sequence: CASSLWGTEAFF.

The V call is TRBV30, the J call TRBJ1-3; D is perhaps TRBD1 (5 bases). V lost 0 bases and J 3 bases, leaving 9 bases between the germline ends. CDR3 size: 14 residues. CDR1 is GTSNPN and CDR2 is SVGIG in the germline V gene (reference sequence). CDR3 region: CAWSVGTFGNTIYF. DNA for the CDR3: TGTGCCTGGAGTGTAGGGACTTTTGGAAACACCATATATTTT.

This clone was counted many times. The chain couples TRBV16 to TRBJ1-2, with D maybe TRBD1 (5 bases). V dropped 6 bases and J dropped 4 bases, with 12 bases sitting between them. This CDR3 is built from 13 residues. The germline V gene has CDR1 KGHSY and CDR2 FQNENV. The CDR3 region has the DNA TGTGCCAGCAGTCGACAGTCTTCCTATGGCTACACCTTC. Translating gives CASSRQSSYGYTF.

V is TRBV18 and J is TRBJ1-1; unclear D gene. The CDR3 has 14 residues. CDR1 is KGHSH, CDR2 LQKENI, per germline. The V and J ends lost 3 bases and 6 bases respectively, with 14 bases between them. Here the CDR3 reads CASSPWQDAPEAFF. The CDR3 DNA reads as TGTGCCAGCTCACCGTGGCAGGATGCCCCTGAAGCTTTCTTT.

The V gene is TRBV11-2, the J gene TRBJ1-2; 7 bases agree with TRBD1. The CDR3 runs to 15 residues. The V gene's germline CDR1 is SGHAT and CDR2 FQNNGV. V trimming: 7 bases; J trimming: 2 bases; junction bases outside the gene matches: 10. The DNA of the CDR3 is TGTGCCAGCACTACGGAGGGGGCCGGGAACTATGGCTACACCTTC. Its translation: CASTTEGAGNYGYTF.

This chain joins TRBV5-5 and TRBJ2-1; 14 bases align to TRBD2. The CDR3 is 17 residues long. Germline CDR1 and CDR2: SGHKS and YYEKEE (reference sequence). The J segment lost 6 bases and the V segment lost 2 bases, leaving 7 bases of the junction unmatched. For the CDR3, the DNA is TGTGCCAGCAGCTTTTACAGCGGGACTAGCGGGAGCAATGAGCAGTTCTTC. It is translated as CASSFYSGTSGSNEQFF.